Presented here are 4 T cell receptor beta chains from one specimen sequenced in a study of blood T cell repertoires in COVID-19. Profiled with immunoSEQ multiplex PCR; TCRdb holds only in-frame clones, not every one. The table has 150,000 to 200,000 clones, approximately 87% seen once. The sample comprised PBMCs or T cells enriched from blood (not recorded which). These receptors all come from a woman in her 50s who had recovered from COVID-19.

The CDR3 is CASTAGQREKLFF. The CDR3 DNA sequence: TGTGCCAGCACCGCGGGCCAAAGGGAAAAACTGTTTTTT. The chain has TRBV6-5 and TRBJ1-4, with D unclear. Trimming shortened V by 7 bases and J by 8 bases, and 14 bases separated the two germline ends. Germline CDR1 reads MNHEY; CDR2 reads SVGAGI. The length of the CDR3 is 13 residues.

V usage is TRBV3-1 (or the pseudogene TRBV3-2) and J usage is TRBJ1-5; D ambiguous. Trimming pared 5 bases from V and 7 bases from J, leaving 9 bases between. Per the germline V gene, CDR1 is LGHDT and CDR2 is YNNKEL (reference sequence). The CDR3 loop spans 12 amino acids. The CDR3 sequence is CASSLQSQPQHF. Written as DNA, the CDR3 is TGTGCCAGCAGCTTACAGAGCCAGCCCCAGCATTTT.

The chain recombines TRBV2 with TRBJ2-5; 15 bases are shared with TRBD2. V was clipped by 6 bases and J by 7 bases; unmatched bases: 9. The V gene's germline CDR1 is SNHLY and CDR2 FYNNEI. The length of the CDR3 is 16 residues. CDR3 nucleotide sequence: TGTGCCAGCAGGGACCGGACTAGCGGGAGGGCCGGGACCCAGTACTTC. Translation: CASRDRTSGRAGTQYF.

This clone was counted once. The chain joins TRBV9 to TRBJ2-3, with D unclear. From germline, CDR1 is SGDLS and CDR2 YYNGEE. The length of the CDR3 is 12 residues. V lost 3 bases and J 7 bases, leaving 9 bases between the germline ends. The CDR3 region has the DNA TGTGCCAGCAGCGCAAGTCTAAATACGCAGTATTTT. Amino acids: CASSASLNTQYF.